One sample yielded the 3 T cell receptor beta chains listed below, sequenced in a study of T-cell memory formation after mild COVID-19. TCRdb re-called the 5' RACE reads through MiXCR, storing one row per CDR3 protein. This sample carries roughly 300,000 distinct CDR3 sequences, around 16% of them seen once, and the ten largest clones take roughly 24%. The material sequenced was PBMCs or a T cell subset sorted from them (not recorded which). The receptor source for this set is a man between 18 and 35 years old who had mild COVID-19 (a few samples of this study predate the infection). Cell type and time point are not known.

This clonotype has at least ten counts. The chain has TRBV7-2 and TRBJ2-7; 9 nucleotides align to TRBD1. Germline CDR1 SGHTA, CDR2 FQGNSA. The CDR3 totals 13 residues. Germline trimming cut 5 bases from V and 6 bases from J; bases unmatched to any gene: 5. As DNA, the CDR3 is TGTGCCAGCAGCCCGGGGACAGGGCGCGAGCAGTACTTC. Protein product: CASSPGTGREQYF.

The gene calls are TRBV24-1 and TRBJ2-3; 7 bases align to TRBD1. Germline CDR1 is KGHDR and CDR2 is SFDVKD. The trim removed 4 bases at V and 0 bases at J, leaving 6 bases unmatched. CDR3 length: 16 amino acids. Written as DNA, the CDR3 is TGTGCCACCAGTGACCCAGGGACAGATAGCACAGATACGCAGTATTTT. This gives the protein CATSDPGTDSTDTQYF.

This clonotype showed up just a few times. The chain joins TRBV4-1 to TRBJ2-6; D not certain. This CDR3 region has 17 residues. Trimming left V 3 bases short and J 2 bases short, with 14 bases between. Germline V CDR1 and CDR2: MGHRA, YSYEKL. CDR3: CASSQVLPPPGANVLTF. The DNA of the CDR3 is TGCGCCAGCAGCCAGGTACTACCCCCTCCTGGGGCCAACGTCCTGACTTTC.